Below are 13 T cell receptor beta chains sequenced from a single sample in a study of blood T cell repertoires in COVID-19. Assay used: immunoSEQ multiplex PCR; TCRdb lists only in-frame clones, some missing. This sample has about 180,000 clones, with approximately 90% found just once. The sequencing input was peripheral blood. The receptor source for this set is a woman aged 25 to 39 with acute or convalescent COVID-19.

The V and J genes are TRBV10-3 and TRBJ2-2; possibly TRBD2 for D (6 bases). This CDR3 is built from 13 residues. The germline V gene encodes CDR1 ENHRY and CDR2 SYGVKD. Trimming cost V 8 bases and J 5 bases, with 12 bases left between them. CDR3 loop: CAIPEGRTGELFF. For the CDR3, the DNA is TGTGCCATCCCGGAGGGAAGAACCGGGGAGCTGTTTTTT.

The rearrangement uses TRBV5-4 and TRBJ2-3; 8 bases are shared with TRBD2. V shed 4 bases and J 5 bases; nucleotides not matched to a gene: 9. Germline V CDR1 and CDR2: SGHNT, YYREEE (reference sequence). The CDR3 runs 15 residues. The CDR3 coding sequence is TGTGCCAGCAGCCGTAAGCGGGAGTCCCTAGATACGCAGTATTTT. It specifies CASSRKRESLDTQYF.

The chain carries TRBV7-9 and TRBJ2-5; D is perhaps TRBD2 (5 bases). Between the trimmed V and J ends, which lost 0 bases and 7 bases, there was a span of 12 bases. CDR3 length equals 14 residues. Germline CDR1 is SEHNR and CDR2 is FQNEAQ (reference sequence). CDR3 bases: TGTGCCAGCAGCTTAGCGGCGGGTAGATTGACCCAGTACTTC. It yields the protein CASSLAAGRLTQYF. The variable domain in full, completed from reference TRBV7-9 and TRBJ2-5, reads DTGVSQNPRHKITKRGQNVTFRCDPISEHNRLYWYRQTLGQGPEFLTYFQNEAQLEKSRLLSDRFSAERPKGSFSTLEIQRTEQGDSAMYLCASSLAAGRLTQYFGPGTRLLVL.

The chain carries TRBV7-9 and TRBJ1-1, with D possibly matching TRBD1 (5 bases). The CDR3 length is 13 residues. Germline V lookup: CDR1 SEHNR, CDR2 FQNEAQ (reference sequence). V was pared by 3 bases and J by 13 bases, with 18 bases between. In nucleotides, the CDR3 is TGTGCCAGCAGCTTGCAGACAGTTGGTAACGTTTTCTTT. Translation gives CASSLQTVGNVFF.

This chain joins TRBV6-8 and TRBJ2-4; D is ambiguous. Germline values: CDR1 MNHGY, CDR2 SAAAGT. The CDR3 totals 15 residues. V shed 0 bases and J shed 2 bases, with 8 bases lying between them. Here the CDR3 reads CASSYSRSSKNIQYF. The DNA for the CDR3 is TGTGCCAGCAGTTACTCGAGATCGTCCAAAAACATTCAGTACTTC.

This rearrangement joins TRBV6-6 to TRBJ1-6; TRBD1 agrees at 7 bases. The CDR3 totals 17 residues. The V and J ends lost 5 bases and 1 base, in that order; junction bases with no gene match: 8. Germline V CDR1 and CDR2: MNHNY, SVGAGI (reference sequence). CDR3 amino acids: CASSHRGQDSYNSPLHF. Written as DNA, the CDR3 is TGTGCCAGCAGTCACAGGGGCCAAGATTCCTATAATTCACCCCTCCACTTT.

In DNA form, the CDR3 reads TGTGCCAGCTCACCACTAGGCCCGGGGGAAAAACTGTTTTTT. Amino acid sequence: CASSPLGPGEKLFF. The chain has TRBV18 and TRBJ1-4; D gene unclear. V was cut by 1 base and J by 8 bases, with 11 bases left in between. This CDR3 has 14 amino acids. Germline V gene data show CDR1 as KGHSH and CDR2 as LQKENI. Together with reference TRBV18 and TRBJ1-4, the CDR3 gives the full variable domain: NAGVMQNPRHLVRRRGQEARLRCSPMKGHSHVYWYRQLPEEGLKFMVYLQKENIIDESGMPKERFSAEFPKEGPSILRIQQVVRGDSAAYFCASSPLGPGEKLFFGSGTQLSVL.

The chain is built from TRBV19 and TRBJ1-2, with 8 nucleotides matching TRBD1. CDR1 and CDR2 from the germline V gene are LNHDA and SQIVND (reference sequence). V lost 0 bases, J lost 5 bases, and 2 bases stayed unmatched. The CDR3 sequence is 14 residues long. CDR3 sequence reads: CASSIDYRGYGYTF. The CDR3 coding sequence is TGTGCCAGTAGTATAGATTACAGGGGGTATGGCTACACCTTC.

In this sample, this clone turned up a few times. The V call is TRBV28, the J call TRBJ2-3, with unresolved D. Trimming removed 4 bases at V and 0 bases at J, with 11 bases between. The CDR3 covers 15 residues. Per the germline V gene, CDR1 is MDHEN and CDR2 is SYDVKM. The chain's CDR3 is CASSSPPSSTDTQYF. The CDR3 region has the DNA TGTGCCAGCAGTTCCCCCCCCTCTAGCACAGATACGCAGTATTTT. Looking up the rest from reference TRBV28 and TRBJ2-3 gives the full variable domain: DVKVTQSSRYLVKRTGEKVFLECVQDMDHENMFWYRQDPGLGLRLIYFSYDVKMKEKGDIPEGYSVSREKKERFSLILESASTNQTSMYLCASSSPPSSTDTQYFGPGTRLTVL.

The CDR3 DNA reads as TGTGCCGTCAGGGGTGCAGATACGCAGTATTTT. Translated: CAVRGADTQYF. The chain recombines TRBV2 with TRBJ2-3; tentatively, D is TRBD1 (6 bases). The CDR3 is 11 amino acids. Germline-derived CDR1 and CDR2 are SNHLY and FYNNEI. Trimming took 11 bases from V and 4 from J, leaving 10 bases between them.

The V call is TRBV3-1 (or the pseudogene TRBV3-2), the J call TRBJ2-1; D perhaps matches TRBD1 (6 bases). Per the germline V gene, CDR1 is LGHDT and CDR2 is YNNKEL (reference sequence). The CDR3 sequence is 12 residues long. With 2 bases removed from V and 12 bases from J, the gap between germline ends came to 11 bases. The CDR3 DNA reads as TGTGCCAGCAGCCAATTTGGGACAAGGCAGTTCTTC. It specifies CASSQFGTRQFF.

The rearrangement uses TRBV15 and TRBJ2-3, with D tentatively TRBD2 (6 bases). Looked up from germline, CDR1 is LNHNV and CDR2 is YYDKDF (reference sequence). This CDR3 has 15 residues. The V end lost 3 bases, the J end lost 5 bases, and 15 bases lay between the germline ends. CDR3 residues: CATSSLREPRDTQYF. The CDR3 bases are TGTGCCACCAGCAGCCTACGGGAGCCCAGAGATACGCAGTATTTT.

V usage is TRBV7-9 and J usage is TRBJ2-1; 8 bases map to TRBD2. This CDR3 comprises 14 residues. The trim removed 4 bases at V and 6 bases at J, leaving 5 bases unmatched. The germline CDR1 and CDR2 sequences are SEHNR and FQNEAQ (reference sequence). CDR3 nucleotide sequence: TGTGCCAGCAGCTGGGGACTAGGCCTCAATGAGCAGTTCTTC. Encoded protein: CASSWGLGLNEQFF.